Below are 26 T cell receptor beta chains sequenced from a single sample in a study of blood T cell repertoires in COVID-19. The assay was immunoSEQ multiplex PCR, and TCRdb's table has in-frame clones only and misses some. This sample has under 450,000 clones, with roughly 90% found just once. The material sequenced was peripheral blood. The receptor set was obtained from a woman in her thirties or forties with COVID-19, enrolled during active disease.

This rearrangement joins TRBV4-1 to TRBJ1-1; 9 bases map to TRBD1. The CDR3 has 18 residues. Germline V CDR1 and CDR2: MGHRA, YSYEKL. The trim removed 0 bases at V and 0 bases at J, leaving 8 bases unmatched. Written as DNA, the CDR3 is TGCGCCAGCAGCCAAGACCCGGGACAGGGATTATTGAACACTGAAGCTTTCTTT. It codes for CASSQDPGQGLLNTEAFF.

CDR3 in amino acids: CSVETQVQDTQYF. The DNA for the CDR3 is TGCAGCGTTGAAACCCAGGTACAGGATACGCAGTATTTT. The rearrangement links TRBV29-1 to TRBJ2-3, with no clear D. Per the germline V gene, CDR1 is SQVTM and CDR2 is ANQGSEA. The V gene lost 2 bases and the J gene lost 6 bases, with 12 bases spanning the gap. The CDR3 contains 13 residues.

The rearrangement joins TRBV9 to TRBJ1-5; 7 bases align to TRBD1. Unmatched junction bases numbered 2, after V lost 3 bases and J lost 2 bases. The CDR3 contains 14 residues. CDR1 is SGDLS and CDR2 is YYNGEE in the germline V gene. Written as DNA, the CDR3 is TGTGCCAGCAGCGCCGACAGGGGCAATCAGCCCCAGCATTTT. Protein product: CASSADRGNQPQHF.

V gene TRBV30 combines with J gene TRBJ2-2; 13 bases are a match to TRBD2. This CDR3 contains 19 residues. Germline lookup yields CDR1 GTSNPN and CDR2 SVGIG (reference sequence). V gave up 0 bases and J gave up 6 bases; unmatched junction bases: 13. The CDR3 DNA reads as TGTGCCTGGAGTGTAATCCGGACTAGCGGGAGTTTTTCCGCCGGGGAGCTGTTTTTT. This sequence encodes CAWSVIRTSGSFSAGELFF.

The CDR3 loop reads CASSFQGLNGELFF. In DNA form, the CDR3 reads TGCGCCAGCAGCTTCCAAGGACTAAACGGGGAGCTGTTTTTT. The chain uses TRBV5-1 and TRBJ2-2, with D maybe TRBD2 (6 bases). The CDR3 runs to 14 residues. V was trimmed by 2 bases and J by 7 bases, leaving 12 bases between them. Germline lookup yields CDR1 SGHRS and CDR2 YFSETQ.

This chain links TRBV28 with TRBJ1-2, with 7 positions matching TRBD1. Germline V CDR1 and CDR2: MDHEN, SYDVKM. J gave up 1 base and V 5 bases, and 7 bases lay outside the gene matches. CDR3 size: 15 residues. The CDR3 DNA is TGTGCCAGCAGTCCCGCAGGGGGGTTTAACTATGGCTACACCTTC. This codes for CASSPAGGFNYGYTF.

This sequence joins TRBV6-5 and TRBJ2-2; 8 bases align to TRBD1. The CDR3 contains 15 residues. Germline CDR1 MNHEY, CDR2 SVGAGI. Germline trimming cut 6 bases from V and 2 bases from J; bases unmatched to any gene: 5. CDR3 residues: CASRGGQVNTGELFF. DNA for the CDR3: TGTGCCAGCAGGGGGGGACAGGTAAACACCGGGGAGCTGTTTTTT.

V gene TRBV9 combines with J gene TRBJ1-3, with D possibly being TRBD1 (6 bases). Deletions cut 0 bases from V and 3 bases from J, with 10 bases between. This CDR3 is built from 15 residues. The germline CDR1 and CDR2 sequences are SGDLS and YYNGEE. The CDR3 sequence is CASSVAQGNGNTIYF. CDR3 bases: TGTGCCAGCAGCGTAGCTCAGGGGAATGGAAACACCATATATTTT.

The CDR3 loop reads CASTRRRDGYTF. CDR3 sequence (DNA): TGTGCCAGCACCCGAAGGCGGGATGGCTACACCTTC. The rearrangement uses TRBV28 and TRBJ1-2; D not resolved. The CDR3 is 12 residues long. Germline CDR1 MDHEN, CDR2 SYDVKM. The ends were cut back, 7 bases at V and 6 bases at J, with 12 bases in the middle.

The CDR3 is CASREGTSIGETQYF. The CDR3 bases are TGTGCCAGCAGAGAGGGGACTAGTATTGGAGAGACCCAGTACTTC. V and J are TRBV7-3 and TRBJ2-5; 8 positions match TRBD2. Germline CDR1 is SGHTA and CDR2 is FQGTGA. V lost 6 bases to trimming and J lost 4 bases; unmatched junction nucleotides: 10. The CDR3 covers 15 residues.

This clone was seen a few times. The J gene is TRBJ1-1, the V gene TRBV19; 7 bases are shared with TRBD1. The germline V gene has CDR1 LNHDA and CDR2 SQIVND (reference sequence). CDR3 length equals 16 residues. V was clipped by 9 bases and J by 0 bases; unmatched bases: 13. This chain's CDR3 is CASRQAGTDLNTEAFF. Written as DNA, the CDR3 is TGTGCCAGCCGACAAGCCGGGACAGACTTGAACACTGAAGCTTTCTTT. Complete variable domain (other parts from reference TRBV19 and TRBJ1-1): DGGITQSPKYLFRKEGQNVTLSCEQNLNHDAMYWYRQDPGQGLRLIYYSQIVNDFQKGDIAEGYSVSREKKESFPLTVTSAQKNPTAFYLCASRQAGTDLNTEAFFGQGTRLTVV.

The rearrangement uses TRBV3-1 (or the pseudogene TRBV3-2) and TRBJ1-3; weak D call: TRBD1 (5 bases). Germline V gives CDR1 LGHDT, CDR2 YNNKEL (reference sequence). Trimming stripped 2 bases from V and 0 bases from J, with 8 bases between. The CDR3 totals 15 residues. The CDR3 here is CASSQQGSSGNTIYF. The CDR3 DNA is TGTGCCAGCAGCCAACAGGGATCCTCTGGAAACACCATATATTTT.

This clone showed up just once. The chain employs TRBV30 and TRBJ1-2; possible D gene TRBD1, 5 bases. Trimming pared 8 bases from V and 2 bases from J, leaving 15 bases between. Per germline, CDR1 GTSNPN and CDR2 SVGIG (reference sequence). The CDR3 is made up of 13 amino acids. This CDR3 reads CALSAGPNYGYTF. In nucleotides, the CDR3 is TGTGCCCTTAGCGCGGGACCCAACTATGGCTACACCTTC.

V usage is TRBV14 and J usage is TRBJ2-6; 7 bases align to TRBD1. CDR3 size: 14 residues. The J segment lost 10 bases and the V segment lost 4 bases, leaving 7 bases of the junction unmatched. From germline, CDR1 is SGHDN and CDR2 FVKESK. The CDR3 loop is CASSPSRGLNVLTF. CDR3 DNA sequence: TGTGCCAGCAGCCCTAGTAGGGGGCTTAACGTCCTGACTTTC.

The CDR3 here is CASGPTTGAPLSYEQYF. In nucleotides, the CDR3 is TGTGCTAGTGGTCCTACGACAGGGGCGCCCCTCTCCTACGAGCAGTACTTC. The chain employs TRBV12-5 and TRBJ2-7, with 8 bases aligning to TRBD1. Germline values: CDR1 LGHNT, CDR2 FRNRAP. J gave up 0 bases and V 5 bases, and 12 bases lay outside the gene matches. The CDR3 loop spans 17 amino acids. The variable domain in full, with the rest retrieved from reference TRBV12-5 and TRBJ2-7, is DARVTQTPRHKVTEMGQEVTMRCQPILGHNTVFWYRQTMMQGLELLAYFRNRAPLDDSGMPKDRFSAEMPDATLATLKIQPSEPRDSAVYFCASGPTTGAPLSYEQYFGPGTRLTVT.

This chain joins TRBV7-9 and TRBJ2-2; 7 positions match TRBD2. The V gene end was trimmed by 5 bases and the J gene end by 9 bases; junction bases not matched to a gene: 9. CDR1 is SEHNR, CDR2 FQNEAQ, per germline (reference sequence). This CDR3 is built from 14 residues. CDR3 bases: TGTGCCAGCAGCGCGGGGGTGTCTCACCGGGAGCTGTTTTTT. Amino acids: CASSAGVSHRELFF. Supplemented by reference TRBV7-9 and TRBJ2-2, the full variable domain reads DTGVSQNPRHKITKRGQNVTFRCDPISEHNRLYWYRQTLGQGPEFLTYFQNEAQLEKSRLLSDRFSAERPKGSFSTLEIQRTEQGDSAMYLCASSAGVSHRELFFGEGSRLTVL.

The chain recombines TRBV2 with TRBJ1-5, with D possibly matching TRBD1 (6 bases). The CDR3 spans 13 residues. The V and J ends lost 4 bases and 7 bases respectively, with 11 bases between them. Germline V lookup: CDR1 SNHLY, CDR2 FYNNEI. CDR3 residues: CASSVEGGQPQHF. CDR3 coding DNA: TGTGCCAGCAGTGTGGAGGGGGGGCAGCCCCAGCATTTT.

The chain recombines TRBV29-1 with TRBJ1-1; D not resolved. Germline CDR1 and CDR2: SQVTM and ANQGSEA. There are 12 residues in the CDR3. V lost 1 base, J lost 8 bases, and 11 bases lay in between. For the CDR3, the DNA is TGCAGCGTTGAAGCAGGCCCCACGGAAGCTTTCTTT. Amino acid sequence: CSVEAGPTEAFF.

The chain carries TRBV20-1 and TRBJ1-4; 8 nucleotides line up with TRBD1. The CDR3 contains 15 residues. V shed 3 bases and J 3 bases; nucleotides not matched to a gene: 6. CDR1 is DFQATT and CDR2 is SNEGSKA in the germline V gene (reference sequence). DNA of the CDR3: TGCAGTGCTAGTAACAGGGGGAGCGCTAATGAAAAACTGTTTTTT. It codes for CSASNRGSANEKLFF.

The chain is built from TRBV6-5 and TRBJ1-2, with 7 bases that match TRBD1. V shed 6 bases, J shed 6 bases, and the junction held 7 bases outside the gene matches. The CDR3 covers 13 residues. Germline CDR1 is MNHEY and CDR2 is SVGAGI. CDR3 in DNA: TGTGCCAGCAGACCAGGGGGATGGGATGGCTACACCTTC. Its translation is CASRPGGWDGYTF.

The chain joins TRBV7-9 to TRBJ2-1; 7 bases agree with TRBD2. The trim removed 3 bases at V and 2 bases at J, leaving 4 bases unmatched. The CDR3 extends over 15 amino acids. Germline CDR1 is SEHNR and CDR2 is FQNEAQ (reference sequence). This CDR3 is CASSFSGLAYNEQFF. The CDR3 bases are TGTGCCAGCAGCTTCTCCGGACTAGCCTACAATGAGCAGTTCTTC.

V usage is TRBV7-2 and J usage is TRBJ1-1; D not certain. V was trimmed by 1 base and J by 4 bases, leaving 10 bases between them. The CDR3 sequence is 14 residues long. Germline V gene lookup returns CDR1 SGHTA and CDR2 FQGNSA. The CDR3 nucleotides read TGTGCCAGCAGCTTAGAACCCCAGGTCACTGAAGCTTTCTTT. Translation: CASSLEPQVTEAFF. The full variable domain, its missing parts supplied by reference TRBV7-2 and TRBJ1-1, is GAGVSQSPSNKVTEKGKDVELRCDPISGHTALYWYRQSLGQGLEFLIYFQGNSAPDKSGLPSDRFSAERTGGSVSTLTIQRTQQEDSAVYLCASSLEPQVTEAFFGQGTRLTVV.

The genes are TRBV9 and TRBJ2-7, with 7 bases matching TRBD1. The CDR3 is made up of 16 amino acids. J gave up 3 bases and V 0 bases, and 9 bases lay outside the gene matches. Germline values: CDR1 SGDLS, CDR2 YYNGEE. CDR3 nucleotide sequence: TGTGCCAGCAGCGTAGGCGCTGGGACAGACTACTACGAGCAGTACTTC. Amino acids: CASSVGAGTDYYEQYF.

The chain joins TRBV18 to TRBJ2-7; D not resolved. This CDR3 comprises 14 residues. Germline CDR1 and CDR2: KGHSH and LQKENI. The germline V and J ends were trimmed by 8 bases and 6 bases, with 20 bases remaining between them. The CDR3 protein is CASLTSEQSSEQYF. In nucleotides, the CDR3 is TGTGCCAGCCTCACCAGTGAACAGTCTTCCGAGCAGTACTTC.

The rearrangement uses TRBV4-1 and TRBJ2-5, with D possibly matching TRBD1 (5 bases). Germline V lookup: CDR1 MGHRA, CDR2 YSYEKL. Trimming pared 5 bases from V and 1 base from J, leaving 14 bases between. The CDR3 runs to 15 residues. The CDR3 region is CASSFRDRLQETQYF. In nucleotides, the CDR3 is TGCGCCAGCAGCTTCCGTGACAGACTCCAAGAGACCCAGTACTTC.

The rearrangement uses TRBV7-9 and TRBJ1-5; D is ambiguous. V was clipped by 1 base and J by 2 bases, with 12 bases between them. CDR3 length: 16 residues. Looked up from germline, CDR1 is SEHNR and CDR2 is FQNEAQ (reference sequence). The CDR3 coding sequence is TGTGCCAGCAGCTTAGGTGGCCGCGGGGGCAATCAGCCCCAGCATTTT. It codes for CASSLGGRGGNQPQHF.